Listed below are T cell receptor beta chains from one sample, sequenced in a study of glioma-infiltrating T cells. TCRdb re-called the multiplex PCR reads through MiXCR, storing one row per CDR3 protein. The profile shows about 130,000 distinct CDR3 sequences, 23% of them singletons. The source material was glioma tissue, nonneoplastic brain tissue, or PBMCs (not recorded which). The receptors stem from a human donor with low-grade glioma or glioblastoma, undergoing nonglioma brain surgery, or in good health (not recorded which). Both conserved end residues are part of each CDR3. The D gene is left open where the match is weak. Clone size is shown for a subset of rows, as once, few, many or a class of expanded clone.

v_call	d_call	clone_size	j_call	cdr3_length	cdr3_nt	cdr3_aa
TRBV14	NA	many	TRBJ2-3	16	TGTGCCAGCAGCCGTCGACCGGACGCCAGCACAGATACGCAGTATTTT	CASSRRPDASTDTQYF
TRBV10-3	TRBD1	many	TRBJ2-7	15	TGTGCCATCAGTGCTTCGACAGGGGAATCCACCGAGCAGTACTTC	CAISASTGESTEQYF
TRBV27	TRBD2	many	TRBJ2-3	18	TGTGCCAGCAGTCCAGTGGGACTAGCGGGAAGGGGAGCAGATACGCAGTATTTT	CASSPVGLAGRGADTQYF
TRBV12-3/TRBV12-4	NA	NA	TRBJ1-2	14	TGTGCCAGCAATAACCGGAGAGGCCCCTATGGCTACACCTTC	CASNNRRGPYGYTF
TRBV7-2	TRBD2	many	TRBJ2-1	14	TGTGCCAGCAGCTTAGATAGCGGGAATAATGAGCAGTTCTTC	CASSLDSGNNEQFF
TRBV20-1	NA	many	TRBJ2-4	14	TGCAGTGCCATCCTTCTAGCGCACGGGAACATTCAGTACTTC	CSAILLAHGNIQYF
TRBV6-1	NA	many	TRBJ2-1	17	TGTGCCAGCAGTGAAGCGCTTCCGAGCGGCTCCTACAATGAGCAGTTCTTC	CASSEALPSGSYNEQFF
TRBV29-1	TRBD1	NA	TRBJ1-1	13	TGCAGCGTGGGACAGGGTGGCGACACTGAAGCTTTCTTT	CSVGQGGDTEAFF
TRBV27	NA	many	TRBJ1-1	13	TGTGCCAGCAGCCTCTTTCGGGACACTGAAGCTTTCTTT	CASSLFRDTEAFF
TRBV27	NA	many	TRBJ2-3	14	TGTGCCAGCAGTCCCCAGCAATTCGGCGATACGCAGTATTTT	CASSPQQFGDTQYF
TRBV19	NA	many	TRBJ2-7	12	TGTGCCAGTAGTAGGGGATCCTACGAGCAGTACTTC	CASSRGSYEQYF
TRBV7-2	NA	many	TRBJ2-5	15	TGTGCCAGCAGCTCGACCCCTAGCCGCACAGAGACCCAGTACTTC	CASSSTPSRTETQYF
TRBV2	TRBD2	many	TRBJ2-7	14	TGTGCCAGCAGTGTGATAGCGGGAGTCGACGAGCAGTACTTC	CASSVIAGVDEQYF